The entry that follows covers one T cell receptor beta chain sequence. Authors' methods: Reference gene primer amplification gave estimated nucleated cell counts. Some clones are missing from TCRdb's copy, which holds only in-frame ones; the method was immunoSEQ multiplex PCR. The D gene and trimming were derived from the DNA, and the V and J assignments and clone size from that table. The data show 150,000 to 200,000 clones, roughly 80% seen once. The data belong to a study of blood T cell repertoires in COVID-19. The origin of this receptor is a woman older than 75 with acute or convalescent COVID-19. The sequenced sample was peripheral blood.

CDR3 in DNA: TGTGCCAGCAGCAAGACAGGGTCTGGAAACACCATATATTTT. Translated: CASSKTGSGNTIYF. The V and J genes are TRBV7-9 and TRBJ1-3; the match to TRBD1 covers 7 bases. In germline, CDR1 is SEHNR, CDR2 FQNEAQ (reference sequence). The ends lost 5 bases at V and 1 base at J; junction bases unmatched: 2. The CDR3 runs 14 residues.